The TCR beta chain under discussion was sequenced for a study of T cell repertoires in cytomegalovirus infection. This CDR3 comprises 13 residues. CDR1 is SGHRS, CDR2 YFSETQ, per germline. The germline V and J ends were trimmed by 4 bases and 10 bases, with 17 bases remaining between them. Notes on this clonotype: What it binds is not known.

TCRdb re-derived calls from the reads in MiXCR, one entry per CDR3 protein. The sample has about 920,000 distinct CDR3 sequences; approximately 30% are singletons. Here the sequenced sample was cultured CD8+ T cells from PBMCs, taken from culture after CMV antigen stimulation. The chain joins TRBV5-1 to TRBJ1-1; a weak D match, TRBD1 (6 bases). The receptor comes from a human donor in good health (CMV status not recorded). Some clones in this sample may be carry-over from other donors' samples. CDR3 amino acids: CASSITGSPGAFF. CDR3 nucleotide sequence: TGCGCCAGCAGCATTACAGGGTCGCCTGGAGCTTTCTTT. The full variable domain, completed using reference TRBV5-1 and TRBJ1-1, is KAGVTQTPRYLIKTRGQQVTLSCSPISGHRSVSWYQQTPGQGLQFLFEYFSETQRNKGNFPGRFSGRQFSNSRSEMNVSTLELGDSALYLCASSITGSPGAFFGQGTRLTVV.